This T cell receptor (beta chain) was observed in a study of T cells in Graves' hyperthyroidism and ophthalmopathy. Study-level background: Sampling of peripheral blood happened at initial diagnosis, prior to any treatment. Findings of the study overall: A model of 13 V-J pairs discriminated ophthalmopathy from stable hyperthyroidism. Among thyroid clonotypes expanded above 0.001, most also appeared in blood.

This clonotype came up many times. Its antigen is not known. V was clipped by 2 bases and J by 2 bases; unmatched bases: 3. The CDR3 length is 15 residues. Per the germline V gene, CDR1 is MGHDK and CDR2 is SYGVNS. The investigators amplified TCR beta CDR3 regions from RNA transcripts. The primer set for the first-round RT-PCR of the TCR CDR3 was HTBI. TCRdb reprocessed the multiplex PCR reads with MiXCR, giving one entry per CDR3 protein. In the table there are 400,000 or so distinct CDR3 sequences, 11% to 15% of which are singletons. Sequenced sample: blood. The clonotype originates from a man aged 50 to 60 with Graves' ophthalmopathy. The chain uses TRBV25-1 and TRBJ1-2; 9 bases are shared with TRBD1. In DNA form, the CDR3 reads TGTGCCAGCAGTGAAGGTGGGACAGGGAACTATGGCTACACCTTC. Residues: CASSEGGTGNYGYTF.